This T cell receptor (beta chain) was observed in a study of cytomegalovirus exposure and HLA in healthy donors. The CDR3 has 14 residues. The ends lost 5 bases at V and 4 bases at J; junction bases unmatched: 8. CDR1 and CDR2 from the germline V gene are SGHDT and YYEEEE. General study findings and limits: An analysis that was carried out later associated 17,000 or so TCR beta sequences with HLA alleles at 0.05 false discovery rate. DRB1 had the most TCR associations and HLA-C the fewest, a later analysis found, with rates varying by HLA locus. Researchers catalogued about 150 TCR beta chains as cytomegalovirus-associated.

Worth noting for this clone: Its matching antigen is unknown.

Use of 60 Vbeta and 13 Jbeta primers characterized the PCR. Using immunoSEQ multiplex PCR, the repertoire was profiled, and TCRdb retains in-frame clones only, with some absent. The sample holds roughly 110,000 clones; more than 65% are singletons and the top ten take roughly 3.9%. The specimen sequenced was PBMCs. The TCR sequence derives from a male donor in good health and CMV-seronegative. This chain joins TRBV5-6 and TRBJ2-7; 8 nucleotides match TRBD1. This CDR3 is CASRTGTGIYEQYF. The CDR3 DNA reads as TGTGCCAGCAGGACCGGGACAGGAATTTACGAGCAGTACTTC.